This T cell receptor beta chain emerged from a study of blood T cell repertoires in COVID-19. Study background: The study drew acute and convalescent COVID-19 samples from the United States, Italy and Spain. PBMCs, B-cell-depleted T cells, or T cells were the source of the cDNA or gDNA that made up the material.

Using immunoSEQ multiplex PCR, the repertoire was profiled, and TCRdb retains in-frame clones only, with some absent. The table has around 180,000 clones, about 88% seen once. CDR1 is SGHRS, CDR2 YFSETQ, per germline. The CDR3 has 14 amino acids. Between the trimmed V and J ends, which lost 3 bases and 1 base, there was a span of 10 bases. This clone has a single count. The specimen was peripheral blood. The gene calls are TRBV5-1 and TRBJ1-2; no clear D. This sequence originates from a man aged 60 to 75 with acute or convalescent COVID-19. For the CDR3, the DNA is TGCGCCAGCAGCTCCCCGGGAGTTAACTATGGCTACACCTTC. It translates to CASSSPGVNYGYTF.